The T cell receptor beta chain described here comes from a study of T cell repertoires in aging, cancer and after chemotherapy. Study context: Donors were grouped into six age bands spanning 30 or younger through 70 or older. About 8.8 million TCR reads made up the full dataset.

Germline V gene data show CDR1 as LNHDA and CDR2 as SQIVND (reference sequence). The CDR3 extends over 19 amino acids. V lost 4 bases, J lost 2 bases, and 13 bases stayed unmatched. Notes on the study in general: Compared with age-matched healthy donors, untreated hematological or solid cancer patients showed higher blood TCR clonality. In each cancer cohort, median generation probability increased across chemotherapy, suggesting thymic output rebounded.

Amplification of TCR beta used genomic DNA extracted from peripheral blood. About this clonotype: The antigen remains unidentified.

TRB rearrangements spanning V, D and J were amplified using mixed TRB-A/B primers. TCRdb independently ran MiXCR on the multiplex PCR reads; one entry per CDR3 protein. Of 3,700 or so distinct CDR3 sequences in the sample, around 30% were seen once. Sequencing used blood. V usage is TRBV19 and J usage is TRBJ1-4; TRBD1 matches 10 bases. The sequence was obtained from a human donor with a solid tumor. Here the CDR3 reads CASSRGGGRTGGTNEKLFF. The DNA for the CDR3 is TGTGCCAGTAGTAGGGGGGGGGGTAGGACAGGGGGGACTAATGAAAAACTGTTTTTT.